The clone carrying this T cell receptor (beta chain) was counted many times. The data derive from a study of T cell repertoires in cytomegalovirus infection. The CDR3 sequence is 16 residues long. The germline V gene encodes CDR1 SGHVS and CDR2 FNYEAQ. Trimming removed 5 bases from V and 7 bases from J, with 23 bases in between. TCRdb re-derived calls from the reads in MiXCR, one entry per CDR3 protein. This repertoire shows 150,000 to 160,000 distinct CDR3 sequences, about 20% found once; its top ten account for 10% to 11%. The chain combines TRBV7-6 with TRBJ2-5; D remains ambiguous. Input material: PBMCs. The clonotype originates from a human donor in good health (CMV status not recorded). Some clones in this sample may be carry-over from other donors' samples. The CDR3 is CASSPLQQPSYVTQYF. The CDR3 DNA sequence: TGTGCCAGCAGCCCGCTACAGCAACCTTCATATGTGACCCAGTACTTC.